The 16 T cell receptor beta chains listed next were all sequenced from one sample in a study of tumor-infiltrating lymphocytes in oesophageal squamous cell carcinoma. TCRdb recomputed calls from the PCR reads with MiXCR, one row per CDR3 protein. The sample lists 18,000 or so distinct CDR3 sequences; 40% to 45% were seen once. The sequenced sample was normal esophageal tissue next to the tumor. The receptors were sampled from a male donor with esophageal squamous cell carcinoma.

The sample holds many counts of this clonotype. The chain recombines TRBV7-9 with TRBJ2-1; TRBD1 agrees at 10 bases. Germline-derived CDR1 and CDR2 are SEHNR and FQNEAQ (reference sequence). The CDR3 covers 16 residues. J was trimmed by 1 base and V by 5 bases; bases with no gene match: 5. The CDR3 sequence: CASSEGTGESYNEQFF. CDR3 DNA sequence: TGTGCCAGCAGCGAAGGGACAGGGGAATCCTACAATGAGCAGTTCTTC.

This clonotype was seen only a few times. DNA for the CDR3: TGTGCCAGCAGTTTACCAGGAGGATACTCCTACAATGAGCAGTTCTTC. Protein sequence: CASSLPGGYSYNEQFF. The genes are TRBV27 and TRBJ2-1; TRBD2 is a possible D gene (5 bases). CDR1 is MNHEY, CDR2 SMNVEV, per germline (reference sequence). The CDR3 covers 16 residues. With 2 bases removed from V and 0 bases from J, the gap between germline ends came to 11 bases.

The chain employs TRBV4-2 and TRBJ1-5; D is possibly TRBD1 (6 bases). Per germline, CDR1 LGHNA and CDR2 YNFKEQ. Deletions cut 0 bases from V and 3 bases from J, with 9 bases between. The CDR3 covers 15 residues. CDR3 DNA sequence: TGTGCCAGCAGCCAAGATGGACAGACCAATCAGCCCCAGCATTTT. This sequence encodes CASSQDGQTNQPQHF.

By share of the sample, this clonotype is medium-sized (0.01 to 0.1%). This chain links TRBV11-3 with TRBJ2-5, with no clear D. The CDR3 has 12 residues. The germline CDR1 and CDR2 sequences are SGHNT and YENEEA. V lost 2 bases and J 5 bases, leaving 6 bases between the germline ends. CDR3 residues: CASSLFGETQYF. The CDR3 coding sequence is TGTGCCAGCAGCTTATTTGGGGAGACCCAGTACTTC.

The genes are TRBV12-3 or TRBV12-4 and TRBJ2-7; D may be TRBD1 or TRBD2 (5 bases each). This CDR3 has 15 residues. With 5 bases removed from V and 2 bases from J, the gap between germline ends came to 16 bases. The CDR3 sequence: CASSNLRDGTYEQYF. Written as DNA, the CDR3 is TGTGCCAGCAGTAACCTCCGGGACGGGACCTACGAGCAGTACTTC.

In its sample, this clonotype was seen once. The chain couples TRBV10-3 to TRBJ1-2; unclear D gene. The V gene lost 2 bases and the J gene lost 8 bases, with 9 bases spanning the gap. The CDR3 runs 12 residues. Looked up from germline, CDR1 is ENHRY and CDR2 is SYGVKD. The CDR3 coding sequence is TGTGCCATCAGTGAGAGAAGTGGCGGCTACACCTTC. Its protein is CAISERSGGYTF.

Concerning this clonotype itself: The conserved closing phenylalanine or tryptophan is absent in this CDR3, likely reflecting a read error. It is unclear where the CDR3 begins or ends on the DNA, so no DNA is shown, and the CDR3 is as TCRdb lists it. This chain links TRBV11-1 with TRBJ1-6; the D call of TRBD1 is as the table states it, not checked on the DNA. Including both end residues, the CDR3 is 16 amino acids long. Germline CDR1 and CDR2: SGHAT and FQDESV (reference sequence). The CDR3 sequence is CASSFRDTYNEQFFGP.

V gene TRBV11-2 combines with J gene TRBJ2-6; TRBD1 aligns across 11 bases. The better agreement between TRBJ2-7 and the DNA end casts doubt on the J call. The germline V gene encodes CDR1 SGHAT and CDR2 FQNNGV. This CDR3 is built from 16 residues. The CDR3 nucleotides are TGTGCCAGCAGCTTAATGGGGGGGACAGGGGGGCACGAGCAGTACTTC. It is translated as CASSLMGGTGGHEQYF.

The chain carries TRBV28 and TRBJ2-3, with 12 bases aligning to TRBD2. Near its end, the DNA agrees better with TRBJ2-7, so the J call may be wrong. The CDR3 loop spans 14 amino acids. Germline CDR1 is MDHEN and CDR2 is SYDVKM. CDR3 in amino acids: CASETSGRDYEQYF. Here the CDR3 DNA reads TGTGCCAGCGAGACTAGCGGGAGAGATTACGAGCAGTACTTC.

This clonotype appeared many times. This chain uses TRBV6-1 with TRBJ2-7; D is possibly TRBD2 (5 bases). The CDR3 totals 15 residues. Trimming shortened V by 5 bases and J by 3 bases, and 17 bases separated the two germline ends. The V gene's germline CDR1 is MNHNS and CDR2 SASEGT. The CDR3 loop reads CASSSLRRRVYEQYF. CDR3 nucleotides: TGTGCCAGCAGTTCCCTCCGGAGGCGTGTCTACGAGCAGTACTTC.

This clonotype was found many times. The chain combines TRBV28 with TRBJ2-1; 7 bases line up with TRBD1. The germline V gene has CDR1 MDHEN and CDR2 SYDVKM. With 7 bases clipped from V and 6 bases from J, the junction kept 9 bases outside the gene matches. This CDR3 comprises 14 residues. As DNA, the CDR3 is TGTGCCAGCATATCCTCAGGACAGGTCAATGAGCAGTTCTTC. This codes for CASISSGQVNEQFF. Using reference TRBV28 and TRBJ2-1 for the parts outside the CDR3, the full variable domain is DVKVTQSSRYLVKRTGEKVFLECVQDMDHENMFWYRQDPGLGLRLIYFSYDVKMKEKGDIPEGYSVSREKKERFSLILESASTNQTSMYLCASISSGQVNEQFFGPGTRLTVL.

As concerns this clonotype: Being one base from a much bigger clone, this may be a read error. The V call is TRBV27, the J call TRBJ2-4; the D gene is possibly TRBD1 (5 bases). This CDR3 has 11 amino acids. Germline V gene sequence: CDR1 MNHEY, CDR2 SMNVEV (reference sequence). V dropped 9 bases and J dropped 13 bases, with 16 bases sitting between them. CDR3 sequence reads: CASGAVGKQYF. CDR3 coding DNA: TGTGCCAGTGGGGCAGTGGGGAAGCAGTACTTC.

This clonotype was seen a handful of times. CDR3 nucleotide sequence: TGTGCCAGCAGCTACTCTCAAGAGACCCAGTACTTC. Amino acid sequence: CASSYSQETQYF. The chain joins TRBV7-2 to TRBJ2-7; D uncertain. The better agreement between TRBJ2-5 and the DNA end casts doubt on the J call. CDR1 and CDR2 from the germline V gene are SGHTA and FQGNSA. The CDR3 has 12 residues.

In this sample, this clonotype turned up many times. A much larger clone differs by one base, so this may be a read error. The rearrangement links TRBV7-9 to TRBJ2-5, with TRBD2 matching over 10 bases. CDR1 is SEHNR and CDR2 is FQNEAQ in the germline V gene (reference sequence). Unmatched junction bases numbered 21, after V lost 3 bases and J lost 11 bases. The CDR3 is made up of 18 amino acids. The CDR3 DNA follows: TGTGCCAGCAGCTTCGCTAGCGGGAGTCAGGTATCCTACAATGAGCAGTACTTC. This encodes CASSFASGSQVSYNEQYF. The whole variable domain, filled in from reference TRBV7-9 and TRBJ2-5, reads DTGVSQNPRHKITKRGQNVTFRCDPISEHNRLYWYRQTLGQGPEFLTYFQNEAQLEKSRLLSDRFSAERPKGSFSTLEIQRTEQGDSAMYLCASSFASGSQVSYNEQYFGPGTRLLVL.

This clonotype was recorded at least ten times. The CDR3 sequence: CASSLQLLAGVSETQYF. The CDR3 bases are TGTGCCAGCAGTTTACAATTGCTAGCGGGAGTCTCGGAGACCCAGTACTTC. J is TRBJ2-5 and V is TRBV28; 10 nucleotides agree with TRBD2. Germline V gives CDR1 MDHEN, CDR2 SYDVKM. The CDR3 runs to 17 residues. V lost 2 bases, J lost 5 bases, and 11 bases stayed unmatched. Full variable domain (rest looked up from reference TRBV28 and TRBJ2-5): DVKVTQSSRYLVKRTGEKVFLECVQDMDHENMFWYRQDPGLGLRLIYFSYDVKMKEKGDIPEGYSVSREKKERFSLILESASTNQTSMYLCASSLQLLAGVSETQYFGPGTRLLVL.

This clonotype was seen only a few times. The chain couples TRBV27 to TRBJ2-5; perhaps D is TRBD1 or TRBD2 (5 bases each). Near its end, the DNA agrees better with TRBJ2-1, so the J call may be wrong. The length of the CDR3 is 18 residues. The V gene's germline CDR1 is MNHEY and CDR2 SMNVEV (reference sequence). The CDR3 nucleotides read TGTGCCAGCAGATCCAACCATCGAGGGGAAGTTTTTTTCGATGAGCAGTTCTTC. Translating gives CASRSNHRGEVFFDEQFF.